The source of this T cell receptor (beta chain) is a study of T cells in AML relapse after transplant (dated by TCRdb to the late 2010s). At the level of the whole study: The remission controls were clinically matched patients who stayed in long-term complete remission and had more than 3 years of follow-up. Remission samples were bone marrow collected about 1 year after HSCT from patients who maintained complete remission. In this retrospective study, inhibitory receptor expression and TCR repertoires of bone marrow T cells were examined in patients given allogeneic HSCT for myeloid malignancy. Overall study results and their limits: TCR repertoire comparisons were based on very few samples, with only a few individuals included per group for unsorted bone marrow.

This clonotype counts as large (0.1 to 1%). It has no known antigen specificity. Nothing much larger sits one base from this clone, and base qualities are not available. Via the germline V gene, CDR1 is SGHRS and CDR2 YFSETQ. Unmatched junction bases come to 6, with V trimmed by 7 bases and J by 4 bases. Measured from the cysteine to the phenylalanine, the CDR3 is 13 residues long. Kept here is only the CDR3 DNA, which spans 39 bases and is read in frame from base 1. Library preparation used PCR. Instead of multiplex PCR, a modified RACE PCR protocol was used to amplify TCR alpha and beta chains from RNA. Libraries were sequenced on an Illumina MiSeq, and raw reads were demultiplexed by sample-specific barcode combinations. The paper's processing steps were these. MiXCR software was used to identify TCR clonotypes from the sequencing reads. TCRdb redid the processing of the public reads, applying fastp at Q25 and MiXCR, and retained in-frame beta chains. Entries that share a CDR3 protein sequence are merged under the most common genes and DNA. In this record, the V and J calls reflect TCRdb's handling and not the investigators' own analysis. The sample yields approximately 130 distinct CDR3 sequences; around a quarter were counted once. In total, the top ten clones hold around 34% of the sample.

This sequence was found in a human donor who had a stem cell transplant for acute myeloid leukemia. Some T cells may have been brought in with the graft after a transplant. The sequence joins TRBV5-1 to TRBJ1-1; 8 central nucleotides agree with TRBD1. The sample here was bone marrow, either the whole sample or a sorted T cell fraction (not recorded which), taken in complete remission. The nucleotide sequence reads TGCGCCAGCGCCCAGGGGGCAGGCACTGAAGCTTTCTTT. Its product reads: CASAQGAGTEAFF.